Listed below are T cell receptor beta chains from one sample, sequenced in a study of blood T cell repertoires in COVID-19. Sequencing was performed with immunoSEQ multiplex PCR; in TCRdb, only in-frame clones are kept and a portion is missing. Among around 150,000 clones listed, 60% to 85% were seen once. Sequences were obtained from peripheral blood. These receptors were collected from a man aged 55 to 70 with acute or convalescent COVID-19. CDR3s include the opening cysteine and the closing phenylalanine or tryptophan. The D gene is left open where the match is weak. Clone size is stated in some rows and not others, as once, few, many or a class when expanded.

abundance | j_gene | d_gene | v_gene | CDR3nt | CDR3aa
- | TRBJ2-7 | - | TRBV15 | TGTGCCACCAGCAGAGATCTCGCCATCAGGGAGCAGTACTTC | CATSRDLAIREQYF
- | TRBJ1-2 | - | TRBV6-6 | TGTGCCAGCAGCCCAATGGCGGTGAACTATGGCTACACCTTC | CASSPMAVNYGYTF
- | TRBJ1-2 | TRBD1 | TRBV19 | TGTGCCAGTAGTAGTATCGCCTGGGGGGACAGGGAGGGCTACACCTTC | CASSSIAWGDREGYTF
- | TRBJ2-4 | - | TRBV11-2 | TGTGCCAGCAGCCGTCGGGGTCTAGCCAAAAACATTCAGTACTTC | CASSRRGLAKNIQYF
- | TRBJ2-7 | - | TRBV7-2 | TGTGCCAGCAGCTCCGGACTCGGAAACTACGAGCAGTACTTC | CASSSGLGNYEQYF
- | TRBJ2-6 | - | TRBV24-1 | TGTGCCACCAGTGAGGCGGACTCCCGCTCTGGGGCCAACGTCCTGACTTTC | CATSEADSRSGANVLTF
- | TRBJ1-2 | - | TRBV5-8 | TGTGCCAGCAGCTTGGAGGAAGGGGGGGTCTCTTACTATGGCTACACCTTC | CASSLEEGGVSYYGYTF
few | TRBJ1-4 | - | TRBV11-3 | TGTGCCAGCAGCGATGGAACAGGGTCAGAACTGTTTTTT | CASSDGTGSELFF
- | TRBJ2-1 | TRBD2 | TRBV7-9 | TGTGCCAGCAGCCCAGATGGGCGGGGGGCCGCTTACAATGAGCAGTTCTTC | CASSPDGRGAAYNEQFF
- | TRBJ1-2 | TRBD1 | TRBV14 | TGTGCCAGCAGCCAAGTACAGGGGTATGGCTACACCTTC | CASSQVQGYGYTF
- | TRBJ1-4 | TRBD1 | TRBV7-8 | TGTGCCAGCCAGCTTAGACGCCAGGGGGGCGAAAAACTGTTTTTT | CASQLRRQGGEKLFF
- | TRBJ1-1 | - | TRBV21-1 | TGTGCCAGCAGCACACCGGGACAGAGAAATAAGGATAACACTGAAGCTTTCTTT | CASSTPGQRNKDNTEAFF
once | TRBJ2-7 | TRBD1 | TRBV3-1/TRBV3-2 | TGTGCCAGCAGCCAAGAGCCCCCCGGGACAGGGGCCTACGAGCAGTACTTC | CASSQEPPGTGAYEQYF
- | TRBJ2-3 | - | TRBV30 | TGTGCCTGGAGTGTCTATAGCACAGATACGCAGTATTTT | CAWSVYSTDTQYF
- | TRBJ1-6 | - | TRBV10-3 | TGTGCCATCAGTGAGTCAGGAGGGTTTGGGTATAATTCACCCCTCCACTTT | CAISESGGFGYNSPLHF